The entry below gives a single TCR beta chain sequence along with its context. What it binds is not known. CDR3 length equals 14 residues. Germline V CDR1 and CDR2: SNHLY, FYNNEI. V was pared by 6 bases and J by 8 bases, with 8 bases of the junction left unmatched. The sample belongs to a study of graft-versus-host responses after intestinal transplantation. The wider study: All recipients were given anti-thymocyte globulin induction, and tacrolimus and steroids were then administered for three to four years.

Method: immunoSEQ multiplex PCR; TCRdb's copy keeps in-frame clones and lacks some. The sample holds tens of thousands of clones, about 95% seen once. V is TRBV2 and J is TRBJ1-2, with 11 bases matching TRBD1. This sequence was found in a human donor who was the organ donor for an intestinal transplant. The sequenced sample was unstimulated CD4+ T cells sorted from spleen or lymph node cells, obtained before transplant. The DNA of the CDR3 is TGTGCCAGCAGCGGACAGGGGGCAGTCTGGGGCTACACCTTC. Protein product: CASSGQGAVWGYTF.